This record concerns one T cell receptor beta chain sequence. Only a few counts were recorded for this clone. Its antigen is not yet known. No base-level quality is on record; no much larger clone is a single base apart. Per the publication, the time point label means: about 28 days (+/-7) after the second vaccine dose. AZD1222 recipients given second doses at about 4 weeks or at about 12 weeks were pooled, since spike-specific TCR depth and breadth were not found to differ between the two schedules. Vaccinee samples were obtained from the UK trials COV001 and COV002, which included a single-blind randomized controlled phase 2/3 trial of AZD1222 (ChAdOx1 nCoV-19) in healthy adults. Trial participant PBMC samples were collected at day 0 and day 28 after the second dose for TCRbeta chain sequencing. CDR1 and CDR2 were assigned from the germline V gene as MNHEY and SVGAGI. Germline trimming: 5 bases from V, 1 base from J; junction bases outside gene matches: 4. Including cysteine and phenylalanine, the CDR3 has 15 amino acids. The read is trimmed to its CDR3 DNA, 45 bases read in frame from base 1.

These data belong to a study of T cell responses to AZD1222 COVID-19 vaccine (dated by TCRdb to about 2021). With respect to the entire study: TCR sequencing was performed for some 250 trial participants, of whom about 200 were given two doses of AZD1222 and around 25 were given two doses of MenACWY control vaccine. Trial participants were enrolled by age into subgroups of 18-55, 56-69 and 70-plus years, and roughly 150, 30 and 60 TCR-sequenced participants, respectively, were included in these subgroups.

The CDR3 regions of human TCRbeta chains were analyzed by immunosequencing. The authors processed their data as follows. Repertoire TCRs were matched against a reference library of SARS-CoV-2-specific TCRs generated with the MIRA antigen-specificity platform. Breadth meant the fraction of unique TCRs that were SARS-CoV-2-associated, whereas depth meant the fraction of total T cells that were SARS-CoV-2-associated. Using the MIRA data, each spike-specific TCR was assigned both to the spike region to which the TCR was reactive and to a CD4 or CD8 class. Log10-transformed breadth and depth values were compared by one-way ANOVA with Sidak's multiple comparisons tests. The source is immuneACCESS, and TCRdb retained only in-frame sequences with V and J called. Part of the clones is not carried over; for the studies checked, unresolved V genes explain less than half of this, and the remainder is unexplained. V, J and clone size reflect that table, while D and trimming were determined from the DNA. The sample table holds 120,000 or so clones, of which roughly 88% were seen once. The ten largest make up roughly a quarter of the sample.

Summary of the overall study and its limitations: Conclusions about previously exposed vaccinees are limited because only 6 or 7 AZD1222 recipients were SARS-CoV-2 seropositive at baseline. Because no samples from the day 14 peak response were available, repertoires could be characterized only after the peak T cell response. A significant rise in spike-specific TCR breadth and depth was observed after two AZD1222 doses relative to day 0 and relative to MenACWY recipients. Epitopes outside the regions mutated in the B.1.351 and B.1.1.7 variants were reportedly recognized by nearly half of the unique spike-specific TCRs. In the small 56-69-year group, the increase in depth fell short of significance, most likely because of low power. Most participants were white British and females outnumbered males, and the authors suggested that clonal diversity may have been underestimated. Vaccine-associated CD4 TCRs spanned the whole spike protein, with dominant responses in regions 160-218 and 743-854.

This sequence was found in an adult who received the AZD1222 COVID-19 vaccine. The rearranged segments are TRBV6-5 and TRBJ1-1, with 10 bases in between that match TRBD1. Sample: peripheral blood, taken 28 days after the second AZD1222 dose. The CDR3 region has the sequence CASSPGDRGNTEAFF. The nucleotide sequence is TGTGCCAGCAGTCCCGGGGACAGGGGGAACACTGAAGCTTTCTTT.